A single sample gave rise to the 8 T cell receptor beta chains below, sequenced in a study of cytomegalovirus exposure and HLA in healthy donors. In the PCR, 60 Vbeta and 13 Jbeta primers were used. Libraries were prepared by immunoSEQ multiplex PCR; TCRdb keeps only in-frame clonotypes and omits some of them. Among more than 65,000 clones listed, 74% were seen once. The specimen sequenced was PBMCs. The origin of the receptors is a woman in her fifties or sixties in good health and CMV-seropositive.

The chain employs TRBV19 and TRBJ2-1; a weak D match, TRBD2 (6 bases). Looked up from germline, CDR1 is LNHDA and CDR2 is SQIVND (reference sequence). Deletions cut 5 bases from V and 2 bases from J, with 13 bases between. The length of the CDR3 is 15 residues. The CDR3 loop is CASSPTGGPYNEQFF. The CDR3 bases are TGTGCCAGTAGTCCTACCGGGGGTCCCTACAATGAGCAGTTCTTC.

This chain uses TRBV15 with TRBJ1-1; 7 positions match TRBD1. Germline assignment: CDR1 LNHNV and CDR2 YYDKDF (reference sequence). V lost 5 bases to trimming and J lost 5 bases; unmatched junction nucleotides: 8. CDR3 length equals 14 residues. The CDR3 is CATSPQGVVTEAFF. CDR3 nucleotides: TGTGCCACCAGCCCCCAGGGGGTGGTTACTGAAGCTTTCTTT.

This sequence joins TRBV7-8 and TRBJ1-4; 9 bases are a match to TRBD1. Germline CDR1 and CDR2: SGHVS and FQNEAQ. Unmatched junction bases numbered 3, after V lost 3 bases and J lost 7 bases. This CDR3 has 14 amino acids. The CDR3 coding sequence is TGTGCCAGCAGCTTGGGGACAGGGATTGAAAAACTGTTTTTT. Its translation: CASSLGTGIEKLFF.

This clone has only a few counts. The chain uses TRBV2 and TRBJ2-7; 8 nucleotides match TRBD1. Unmatched junction bases numbered 9, after V lost 4 bases and J lost 7 bases. The V gene's germline CDR1 is SNHLY and CDR2 FYNNEI. The CDR3 spans 14 residues. The CDR3 DNA is TGTGCCAGCAGTGCGGTTCCAGGGGGCGGGGAGCAGTACTTC. This gives the protein CASSAVPGGGEQYF. Drawing the rest from reference TRBV2 and TRBJ2-7, the complete variable domain is EPEVTQTPSHQVTQMGQEVILRCVPISNHLYFYWYRQILGQKVEFLVSFYNNEISEKSEIFDDQFSVERPDGSNFTLKIRSTKLEDSAMYFCASSAVPGGGEQYFGPGTRLTVT.

The count of this clone is one. The V and J genes are TRBV9 and TRBJ2-3; 11 bases are a match to TRBD2. CDR3 length: 14 residues. J lost 3 bases, V lost 4 bases, and 1 base had no gene match. Germline V CDR1 and CDR2: SGDLS, YYNGEE. CDR3 sequence: CASSRTSGTDTQYF. DNA for the CDR3: TGTGCCAGCAGCCGGACTAGCGGGACAGATACGCAGTATTTT.

This clone has a handful of counts. V and J are TRBV5-4 and TRBJ1-5; TRBD1 agrees at 9 bases. In germline, CDR1 is SGHNT, CDR2 YYREEE (reference sequence). This CDR3 region has 13 residues. Trimming took 7 bases from V and 5 from J; bases not matched to a gene: 4. This CDR3 reads CASPDRGYQPQHF. DNA of the CDR3: TGTGCCAGCCCGGACAGGGGATATCAGCCCCAGCATTTT.

The chain uses TRBV5-1 and TRBJ1-4; D gene unclear. Looked up from germline, CDR1 is SGHRS and CDR2 is YFSETQ. The CDR3 sequence is 14 residues long. V lost 2 bases and J 8 bases, leaving 13 bases between the germline ends. This CDR3 reads CASSFAGLDEKLFF. The CDR3 nucleotides are TGCGCCAGCAGCTTTGCAGGTTTAGACGAAAAACTGTTTTTT.

The chain couples TRBV10-3 to TRBJ2-1, with TRBD2 matching over 10 bases. The CDR3 consists of 15 residues. Unmatched junction bases numbered 10, after V lost 7 bases and J lost 7 bases. Germline CDR1 and CDR2: ENHRY and SYGVKD. The CDR3 sequence is CAITSSGGTINEQFF. Here the CDR3 DNA reads TGTGCCATCACGTCTAGCGGGGGCACTATTAATGAGCAGTTCTTC.